The entry that follows covers one T cell receptor (beta chain) sequence. This record comes from a study of PD-L1 blockade in urothelial cancer. TCRdb's copy holds only in-frame clones and misses some; the assay was immunoSEQ multiplex PCR. This table holds around 63,000 clones, roughly 81% found once. The time point denotes: pretreatment peripheral blood. The source is a man between 65 and 85 years old with urothelial cancer. The sequencing used PBMCs, collected around atezolizumab (anti-PD-L1) treatment.

CDR3 DNA: TGTGCCAGTAGTTCAGGGGGCAGCTACGAGCAGTACTTC. It translates to CASSSGGSYEQYF. The chain joins TRBV19 to TRBJ2-7; 8 bases are shared with TRBD1. In germline, CDR1 is LNHDA, CDR2 SQIVND (reference sequence). V shed 5 bases, J shed 3 bases, and the junction held 3 bases outside the gene matches. The CDR3 is 13 residues long. Drawing the rest from reference TRBV19 and TRBJ2-7, the complete variable domain is DGGITQSPKYLFRKEGQNVTLSCEQNLNHDAMYWYRQDPGQGLRLIYYSQIVNDFQKGDIAEGYSVSREKKESFPLTVTSAQKNPTAFYLCASSSGGSYEQYFGPGTRLTVT.